This T cell receptor (beta chain) appears in the sequencing data of a study of shared clonotypes between healthy human individuals. The repertoire was sequenced with immunoSEQ multiplex PCR; TCRdb's copy has only in-frame clones and lacks some. The profile covers about 2.4 million clones, with roughly 92% appearing a single time and 0.13% to 0.15% taken by the ten largest. With 4 bases clipped from V and 2 bases from J, the junction kept 16 bases outside the gene matches. Germline lookup yields CDR1 LNHDA and CDR2 SQIVND (reference sequence). The CDR3 runs to 19 residues. The sample consisted of naive CD4+ T cells sorted from blood. The subset denotes: CD45RA+ positively selected. This TCR came from a man younger than 35 in good health. The chain combines TRBV19 with TRBJ1-4, with 7 bases aligning to TRBD1. The CDR3 DNA follows: TGTGCCAGTAGTACCAGCTCGACAGGAAAGGGGGCCACTAATGAAAAACTGTTTTTT. Residues: CASSTSSTGKGATNEKLFF. The whole variable domain, filled in from reference TRBV19 and TRBJ1-4, reads DGGITQSPKYLFRKEGQNVTLSCEQNLNHDAMYWYRQDPGQGLRLIYYSQIVNDFQKGDIAEGYSVSREKKESFPLTVTSAQKNPTAFYLCASSTSSTGKGATNEKLFFGSGTQLSVL.